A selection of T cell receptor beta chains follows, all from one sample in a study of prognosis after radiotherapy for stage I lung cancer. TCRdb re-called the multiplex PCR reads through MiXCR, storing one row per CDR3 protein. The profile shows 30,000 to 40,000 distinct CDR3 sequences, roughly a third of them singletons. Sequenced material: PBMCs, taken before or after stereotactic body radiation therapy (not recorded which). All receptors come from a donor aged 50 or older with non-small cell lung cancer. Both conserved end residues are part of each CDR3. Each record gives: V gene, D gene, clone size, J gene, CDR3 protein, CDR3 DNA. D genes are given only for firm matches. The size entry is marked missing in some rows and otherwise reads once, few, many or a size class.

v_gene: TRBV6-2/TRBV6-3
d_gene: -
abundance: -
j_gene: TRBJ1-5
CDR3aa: CASSYSGENQPQHF
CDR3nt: TGTGCCAGCAGTTACTCGGGAGAGAATCAGCCCCAGCATTTT

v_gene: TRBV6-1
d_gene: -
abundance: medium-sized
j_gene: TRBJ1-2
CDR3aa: CASRGATDSAGYTF
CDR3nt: TGTGCCAGCAGAGGGGCGACAGATTCGGCTGGCTACACCTTC

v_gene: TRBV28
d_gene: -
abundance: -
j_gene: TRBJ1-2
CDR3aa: CASSLWLGCYGYTF
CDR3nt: TGTGCCAGCAGCTTATGGCTGGGATGCTATGGCTACACCTTC

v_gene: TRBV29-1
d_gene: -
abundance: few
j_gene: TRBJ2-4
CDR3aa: CSVVLRSSNIQYF
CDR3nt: TGCAGCGTTGTTTTGCGGTCGTCAAACATTCAGTACTTC

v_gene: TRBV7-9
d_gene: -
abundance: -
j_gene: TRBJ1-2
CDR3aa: CASIPTGFCYTF
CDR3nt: TGTGCCAGCATCCCCACAGGGTTTTGCTACACCTTC

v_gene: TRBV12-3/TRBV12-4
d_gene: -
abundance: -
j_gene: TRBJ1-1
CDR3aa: CASSGAGRTEAFF
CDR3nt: TGTGCCAGCAGCGGGGCCGGGAGGACTGAAGCTTTCTTT

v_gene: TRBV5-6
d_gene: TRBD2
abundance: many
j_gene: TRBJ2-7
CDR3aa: CASSPNSGRAYEQYF
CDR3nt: TGTGCCAGCAGCCCTAATAGCGGGAGGGCCTACGAGCAGTACTTC

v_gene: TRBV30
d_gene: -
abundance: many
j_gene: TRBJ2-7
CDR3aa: CAWSPQPNEQYF
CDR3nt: TGTGCCTGGAGCCCACAGCCGAACGAGCAGTACTTC

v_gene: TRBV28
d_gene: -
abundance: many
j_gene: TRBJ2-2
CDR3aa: CASTSRVPNTGELFF
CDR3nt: TGTGCCAGCACCTCGCGAGTACCGAACACCGGGGAGCTGTTTTTT

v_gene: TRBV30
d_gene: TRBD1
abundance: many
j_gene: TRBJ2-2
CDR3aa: CAWIDRVDTGELFF
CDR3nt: TGTGCCTGGATCGACAGGGTGGACACCGGGGAGCTGTTTTTT

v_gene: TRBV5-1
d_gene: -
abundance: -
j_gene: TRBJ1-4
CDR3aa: CASSLRPRDENEKLFF
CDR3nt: TGCGCCAGCAGCTTGAGACCCAGGGATGAGAATGAAAAACTGTTTTTT

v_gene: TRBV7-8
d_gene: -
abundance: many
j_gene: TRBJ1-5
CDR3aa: CASSFRGSEGPQHF
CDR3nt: TGTGCCAGCAGCTTTCGTGGGTCCGAGGGGCCCCAGCATTTT

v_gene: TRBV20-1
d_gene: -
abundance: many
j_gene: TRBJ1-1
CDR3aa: CSAPAHWDTEAFF
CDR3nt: TGCAGTGCCCCCGCACATTGGGACACTGAAGCTTTCTTT

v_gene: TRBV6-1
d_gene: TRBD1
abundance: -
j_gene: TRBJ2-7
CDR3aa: CASRSTGGGYYEQYF
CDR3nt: TGTGCCAGCAGAAGCACAGGGGGCGGCTATTACGAGCAGTACTTC

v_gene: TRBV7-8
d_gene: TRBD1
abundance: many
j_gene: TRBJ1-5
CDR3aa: CASSLRDSDGPQHF
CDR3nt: TGTGCCAGCAGCTTAAGGGACAGTGATGGGCCCCAGCATTTT

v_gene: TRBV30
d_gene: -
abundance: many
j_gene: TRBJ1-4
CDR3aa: CAWSVQGTNEKLFF
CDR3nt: TGTGCCTGGAGTGTTCAGGGAACTAATGAAAAACTGTTTTTT

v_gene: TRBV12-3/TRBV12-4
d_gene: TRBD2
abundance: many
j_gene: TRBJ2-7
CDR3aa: CASRGDLAGEGEQYF
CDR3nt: TGTGCCAGCAGGGGCGATCTAGCGGGAGAAGGAGAGCAGTACTTC

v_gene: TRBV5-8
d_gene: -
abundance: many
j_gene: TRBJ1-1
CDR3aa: CASSLEDNTEAFF
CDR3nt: TGTGCCAGCAGCTTGGAGGATAACACTGAAGCTTTCTTT

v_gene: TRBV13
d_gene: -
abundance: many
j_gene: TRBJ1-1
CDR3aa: CASSLRIFTEAFF
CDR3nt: TGTGCCAGCAGCTTGAGGATCTTCACTGAAGCTTTCTTT

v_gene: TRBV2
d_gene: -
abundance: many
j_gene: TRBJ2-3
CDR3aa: CASSAESITDTQYF
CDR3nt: TGTGCCAGCAGTGCGGAGAGCATTACAGATACGCAGTATTTT

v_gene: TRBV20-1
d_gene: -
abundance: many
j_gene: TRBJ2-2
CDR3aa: CSARDAWTETGELFF
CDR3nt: TGCAGTGCTAGAGATGCTTGGACAGAGACCGGGGAGCTGTTTTTT

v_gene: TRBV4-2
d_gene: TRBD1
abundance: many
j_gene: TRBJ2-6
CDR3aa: CASSQDGTDSGANVLTF
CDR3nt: TGTGCCAGCAGCCAAGATGGGACAGACTCTGGGGCCAACGTCCTGACTTTC

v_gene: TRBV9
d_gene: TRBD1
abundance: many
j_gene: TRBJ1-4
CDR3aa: CASSTWDRDEKLFF
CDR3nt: TGTGCCAGCAGCACTTGGGACAGAGATGAAAAACTGTTTTTT

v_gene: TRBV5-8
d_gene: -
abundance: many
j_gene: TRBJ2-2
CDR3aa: CASSLVWGADTGELFF
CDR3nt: TGTGCCAGCAGCTTGGTATGGGGGGCGGACACCGGGGAGCTGTTTTTT

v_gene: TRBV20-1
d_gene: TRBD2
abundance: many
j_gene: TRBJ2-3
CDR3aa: CSAPLTSAIADTQYF
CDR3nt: TGCAGTGCACCACTTACTAGCGCCATTGCAGATACGCAGTATTTT

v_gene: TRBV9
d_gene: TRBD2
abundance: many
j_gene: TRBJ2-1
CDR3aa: CASSPHPAGVPYNEQFF
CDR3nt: TGTGCCAGCAGCCCCCACCCAGCGGGAGTACCCTACAATGAGCAGTTCTTC

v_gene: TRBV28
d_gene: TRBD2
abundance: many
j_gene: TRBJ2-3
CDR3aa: CASSLQRGEGRDTQYF
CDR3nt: TGTGCCAGCAGTTTACAGCGGGGGGAGGGACGAGATACGCAGTATTTT

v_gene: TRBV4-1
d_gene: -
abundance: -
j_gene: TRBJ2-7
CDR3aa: CASSQAYGGEQYF
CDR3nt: TGCGCCAGCAGCCAAGCGTATGGAGGCGAGCAGTACTTC

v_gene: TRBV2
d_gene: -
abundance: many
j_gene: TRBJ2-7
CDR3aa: CASILDRQGEQYF
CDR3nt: -

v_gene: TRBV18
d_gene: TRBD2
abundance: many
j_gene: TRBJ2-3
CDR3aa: CASSQGLAGTDTQYF
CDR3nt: TGTGCCAGCTCACAGGGACTAGCGGGCACAGATACGCAGTATTTT

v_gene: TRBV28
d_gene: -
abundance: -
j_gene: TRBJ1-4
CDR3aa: CASTSQTWLGEKLFF
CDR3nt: TGTGCCAGCACTTCACAAACATGGCTAGGCGAAAAACTGTTTTTT

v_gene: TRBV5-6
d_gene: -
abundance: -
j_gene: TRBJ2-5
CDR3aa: CASSLNSGSRSETQYF
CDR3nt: TGTGCCAGCAGCTTGAATAGCGGTTCGCGGTCGGAGACCCAGTACTTC

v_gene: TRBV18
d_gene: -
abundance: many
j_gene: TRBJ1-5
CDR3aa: CASSRAGDQPQHF
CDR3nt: TGTGCCAGCTCACGTGCGGGGGATCAGCCCCAGCATTTT

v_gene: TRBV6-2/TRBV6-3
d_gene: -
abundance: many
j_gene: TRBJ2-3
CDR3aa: CASSPPGASDTQYF
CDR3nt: TGTGCCAGCAGCCCCCCAGGGGCAAGTGATACGCAGTATTTT

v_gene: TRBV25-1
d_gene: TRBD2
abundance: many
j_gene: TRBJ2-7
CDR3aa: CASRPPLAGIYEQYF
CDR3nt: TGTGCCAGCAGGCCCCCGCTAGCGGGAATTTACGAGCAGTACTTC

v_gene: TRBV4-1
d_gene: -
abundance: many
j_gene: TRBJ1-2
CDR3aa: CASSQGLSYSPYGYTF
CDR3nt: TGCGCCAGCAGCCAAGGGTTATCTTACTCCCCCTATGGCTACACCTTC

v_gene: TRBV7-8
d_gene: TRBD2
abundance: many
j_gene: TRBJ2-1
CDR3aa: CASSLRPRASGRGNEQFF
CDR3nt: TGTGCCAGCAGCTTAAGGCCTCGGGCTAGCGGGAGGGGGAATGAGCAGTTCTTC

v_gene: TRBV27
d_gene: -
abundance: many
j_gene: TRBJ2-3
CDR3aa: CASSPYPVRGTDTQYF
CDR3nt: TGTGCCAGCAGTCCCTACCCGGTACGGGGCACAGATACGCAGTATTTT

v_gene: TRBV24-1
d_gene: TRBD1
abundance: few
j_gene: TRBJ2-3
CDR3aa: CATSEGQETDTQYF
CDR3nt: TGTGCCACCTCCGAGGGACAGGAAACAGATACGCAGTATTTT

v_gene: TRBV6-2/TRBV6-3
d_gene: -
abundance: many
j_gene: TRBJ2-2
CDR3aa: CASSGGPDTGELFF
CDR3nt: TGTGCCAGCAGTGGGGGGCCCGACACCGGGGAGCTGTTTTTT

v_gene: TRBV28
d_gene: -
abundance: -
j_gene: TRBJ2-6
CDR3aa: CASSPSGLTSGDNVLTF
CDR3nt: TGTGCCAGCAGTCCATCCGGGCTTACCTCTGGGGACAACGTCCTGACTTTC

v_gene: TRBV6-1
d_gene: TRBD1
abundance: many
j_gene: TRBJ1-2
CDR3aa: CASSRSRQGEFGYTF
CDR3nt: TGTGCCAGCAGCAGAAGTCGACAGGGGGAATTTGGCTACACCTTC

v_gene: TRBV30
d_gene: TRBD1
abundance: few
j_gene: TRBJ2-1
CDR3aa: CAWRGLDRADEQFF
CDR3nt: TGTGCCTGGAGGGGACTGGACAGGGCTGATGAGCAGTTCTTC

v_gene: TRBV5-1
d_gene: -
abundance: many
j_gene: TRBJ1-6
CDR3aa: CASSVDGSNSPLHF
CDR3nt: TGCGCCAGCAGCGTGGACGGCTCAAATTCACCCCTCCACTTT

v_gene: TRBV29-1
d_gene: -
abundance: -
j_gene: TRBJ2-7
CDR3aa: CIVKRDMAPYEQYF
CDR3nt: TGCATCGTTAAGCGGGACATGGCACCCTACGAGCAGTACTTC

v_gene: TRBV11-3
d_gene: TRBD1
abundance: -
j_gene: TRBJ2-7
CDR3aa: CASSGSADRASYEQYF
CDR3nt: TGTGCCAGCAGCGGATCCGCGGACAGGGCATCCTACGAGCAGTACTTC

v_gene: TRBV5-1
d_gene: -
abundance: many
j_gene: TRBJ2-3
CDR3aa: CASSLEGRSTDTQYF
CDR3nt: TGCGCCAGCAGCTTGGAGGGAAGGTCTACAGATACGCAGTATTTT

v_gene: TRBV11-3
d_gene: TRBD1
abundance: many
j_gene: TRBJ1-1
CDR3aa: CASSLVSTGDTEAFF
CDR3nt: TGTGCCAGCAGCTTAGTAAGTACAGGGGACACTGAAGCTTTCTTT

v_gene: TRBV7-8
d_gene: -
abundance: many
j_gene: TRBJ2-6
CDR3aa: CASSLVAVQGSGANVLTF
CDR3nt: TGTGCCAGCAGCTTAGTGGCAGTGCAGGGATCTGGGGCCAACGTCCTGACTTTC

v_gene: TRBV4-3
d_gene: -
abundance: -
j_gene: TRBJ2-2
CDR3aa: CASSQEGSGTGELFF
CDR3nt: TGCGCCAGCAGCCAAGAGGGTTCGGGCACCGGGGAGCTGTTTTTT

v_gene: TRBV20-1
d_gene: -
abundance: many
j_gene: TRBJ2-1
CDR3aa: CSASRAAYNEQFF
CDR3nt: TGCAGTGCTTCACGGGCGGCCTACAATGAGCAGTTCTTC